This T cell receptor (beta chain) was retrieved from a study of blood T cells in healthy people across ages. CDR3 length: 12 amino acids. Germline CDR1 is LGHNT and CDR2 is FRNRAP. Trimming removed 1 base from V and 16 bases from J; junction bases left unmatched: 6. It was with a sample-barcoded 5' primer and a J-beta primer mix that a second PCR of roughly 6 to 12 cycles was run. Any given sample supplied a minimum of 2.5 million CDR3-containing paired-end reads. TCRdb independently ran MiXCR on the 5' RACE reads; one entry per CDR3 protein. The data contain 600,000 to 800,000 distinct CDR3 sequences, 20% to 25% of them singletons.

The J gene is TRBJ2-1, the V gene TRBV12-5; 8 bases align to TRBD2. This clonotype was sampled from a man in his 70s in good health. Sequencing used blood. CDR3 DNA: TGTGCTAGTGGTTTGGGTGGGCGGGAGGTTTTCTTC. Translated: CASGLGGREVFF.